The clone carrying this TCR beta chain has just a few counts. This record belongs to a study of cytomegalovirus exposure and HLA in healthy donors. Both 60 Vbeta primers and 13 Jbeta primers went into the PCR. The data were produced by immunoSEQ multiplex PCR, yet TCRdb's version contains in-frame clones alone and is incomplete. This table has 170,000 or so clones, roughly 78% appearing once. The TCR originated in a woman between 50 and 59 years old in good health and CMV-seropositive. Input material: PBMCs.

The CDR3 sequence: CASSQDHGGGTDTQYF. CDR3 bases: TGTGCCAGCAGCCAAGATCACGGGGGGGGCACAGATACGCAGTATTTT. The rearrangement joins TRBV4-2 to TRBJ2-3; 8 bases match TRBD2. Losses at the gene ends were 0 bases for V and 1 base for J; bases not matched to a gene: 3. The CDR3 covers 16 residues. The germline V gene has CDR1 LGHNA and CDR2 YNFKEQ.